This T cell receptor beta chain was captured in a study of blood T cell repertoires in COVID-19. Overall study context: Acute and convalescent COVID-19 specimens originated in the United States, Italy and Spain. PBMCs, B-cell-depleted T cells, or T cells provided the cDNA or gDNA that made up the material.

Per the study methods: Cell counts per sample came from amplifying reference gene primers. The table came from immunoSEQ multiplex PCR; TCRdb's copy has only in-frame clones and leaves some out. V and J calls and clone size are copied from that table; D and trimming were computed from the DNA. The sample includes roughly 200,000 clones, 85% to 90% of them seen just once. The germline V gene has CDR1 MNHEY and CDR2 SVGEGT. This CDR3 contains 17 residues. The ends were cut back, 0 bases at V and 0 bases at J, with 14 bases in the middle. This chain connects TRBV6-2 or TRBV6-3 to TRBJ1-1, with D possibly being TRBD1 (6 bases). The sequenced material came from peripheral blood. This clonotype was sampled from a man in his fifties or sixties with acute or convalescent COVID-19. CDR3 amino acids: CASSYSSTRGLNTEAFF. The CDR3 DNA reads as TGTGCCAGCAGTTACTCCTCAACCAGGGGCCTGAACACTGAAGCTTTCTTT.